The clone carrying this T cell receptor beta chain was observed a handful of times. TCRdb re-called the 5' RACE reads through MiXCR, storing one row per CDR3 protein. Of approximately 67,000 distinct CDR3 sequences in the sample, 16% are singletons; the top ten hold under 6%. This CDR3 region has 14 residues. V lost 5 bases and J lost 9; bases outside the gene matches: 7. The sample comes from a study of HIV-infected patients and healthy controls. The receptor comes from a human donor in good health. The J gene is TRBJ1-6, the V gene TRBV12-3 or TRBV12-4, with 7 bases fitting TRBD1. Sequencing input: CD4+ T cells from blood. The CDR3 coding sequence is TGTGCCAGCAGTCGTGACAGGGTGGGTTCACCCCTCCACTTT. Translating gives CASSRDRVGSPLHF.